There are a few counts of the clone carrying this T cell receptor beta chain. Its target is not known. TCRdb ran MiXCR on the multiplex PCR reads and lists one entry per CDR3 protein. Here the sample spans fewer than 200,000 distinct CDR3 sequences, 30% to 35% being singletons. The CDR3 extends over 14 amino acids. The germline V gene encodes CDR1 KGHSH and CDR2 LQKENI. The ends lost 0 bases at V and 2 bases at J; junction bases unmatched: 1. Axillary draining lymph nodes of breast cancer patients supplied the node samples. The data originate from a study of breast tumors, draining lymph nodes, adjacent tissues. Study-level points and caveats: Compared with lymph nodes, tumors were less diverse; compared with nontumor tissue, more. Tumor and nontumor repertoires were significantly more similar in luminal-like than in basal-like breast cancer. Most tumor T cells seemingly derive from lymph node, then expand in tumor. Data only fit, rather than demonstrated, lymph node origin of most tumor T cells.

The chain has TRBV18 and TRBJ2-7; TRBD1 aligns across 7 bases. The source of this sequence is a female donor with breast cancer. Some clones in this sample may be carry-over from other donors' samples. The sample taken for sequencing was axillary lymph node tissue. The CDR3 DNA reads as TGTGCCAGCTCACCACCGCAGGGGGCCTACGAGCAGTACTTC. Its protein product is CASSPPQGAYEQYF.